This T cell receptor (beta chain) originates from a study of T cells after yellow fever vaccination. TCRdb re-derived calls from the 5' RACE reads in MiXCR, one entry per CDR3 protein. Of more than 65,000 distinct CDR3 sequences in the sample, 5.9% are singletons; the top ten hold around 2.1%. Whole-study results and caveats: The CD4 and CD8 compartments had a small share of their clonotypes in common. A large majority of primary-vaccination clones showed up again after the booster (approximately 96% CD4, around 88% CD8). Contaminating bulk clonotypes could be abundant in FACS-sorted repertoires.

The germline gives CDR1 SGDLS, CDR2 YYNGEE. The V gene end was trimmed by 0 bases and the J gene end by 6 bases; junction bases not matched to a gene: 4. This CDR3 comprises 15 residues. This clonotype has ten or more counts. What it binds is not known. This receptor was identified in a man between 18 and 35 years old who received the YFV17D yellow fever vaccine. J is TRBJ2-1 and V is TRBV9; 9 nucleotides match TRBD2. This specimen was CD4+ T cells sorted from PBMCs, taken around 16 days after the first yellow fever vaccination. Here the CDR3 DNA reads TGTGCCAGCAGCGTAGGCGGGGGGGCCCTCAATGAGCAGTTCTTC. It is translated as CASSVGGGALNEQFF.